This TCR beta chain came from a study of blood T cell repertoires in COVID-19. Background on the study: From T cells, B-cell-depleted T cells, or PBMCs came the material, which was cDNA or gDNA.

Participant ages covered about 18 to 89 years across around 25 US areas. Among Cohort 3 donors, those recovered had two negative PCRs, clearance, or symptom resolution. The junction had 1 base not matched to a gene; V was cut back by 2 bases and J by 4 bases. Germline lookup yields CDR1 KGHSH and CDR2 LQKENI. This CDR3 comprises 13 residues. This table comes from immunoSEQ multiplex PCR, and its TCRdb copy is limited to in-frame clones, with some not included. The top ten clones hold over 7% of a sample with around 170,000 clones, about 90% of them seen once. The gene calls are TRBV18 and TRBJ1-2; 7 bases agree with TRBD1. The sequencing input was PBMCs or T cells enriched from blood (not recorded which). The sequence came from a woman aged 45 to 65 who had recovered from COVID-19. The CDR3 DNA reads as TGTGCCAGCTCACCATGGGACAGCTATGGCTACACCTTC. Its protein is CASSPWDSYGYTF.